Below, 19 T cell receptor beta chains from the same sample are listed, as sequenced in a study of CXCR3-negative and CXCR3-positive naive CD8 T cells. Study findings and constraints: Naive cells that were CXCR3-positive had more hydrophobic TRB CDR3s (compared with CXCR3-negative naive cells).

The antigens these receptors bind are not known. Via 5' RACE with UMI labels, TRB cDNA libraries were prepared. From the 5' RACE reads, TCRdb lists one entry per CDR3 protein and no DNA. The sample holds around 88,000 distinct CDR3 sequences. Sample: naive CXCR3+ CD8+ T cells from blood. Subset: CD45RO-CCR7+CD27+CD95- naive CD8+ T cells expressing CXCR3 (TNR3+). The receptor source for this set is a human donor in good health. Some clones in this sample may be carry-over from other donors' samples.

This sequence joins TRBV5-6 and TRBJ1-5. The CDR3 covers 14 residues. Germline V gene sequence: CDR1 SGHDT, CDR2 YYEEEE. The CDR3 protein is CASSLGQGYQPQHF. Using reference TRBV5-6 and TRBJ1-5 for the parts outside the CDR3, the full variable domain is DAGVTQSPTHLIKTRGQQVTLRCSPKSGHDTVSWYQQALGQGPQFIFQYYEEEERQRGNFPDRFSGHQFPNYSSELNVNALLLGDSALYLCASSLGQGYQPQHFGDGTRLSIL.

This rearrangement joins TRBV6-5 to TRBJ2-1. This CDR3 contains 13 residues. Germline assignment: CDR1 MNHEY and CDR2 SVGAGI. The CDR3 reads CASSYSSWGEQFF.

The chain combines TRBV20-1 with TRBJ2-7; the TCRdb call, TRBD1, lacks DNA for checking. CDR3 length: 16 amino acids. Germline assignment: CDR1 DFQATT and CDR2 SNEGSKA (reference sequence). CDR3: CSAYSPDRGVGYEQYF.

This chain joins TRBV29-1 and TRBJ2-3; the TCRdb D gene call, TRBD1, has no DNA to confirm it. The CDR3 has 15 amino acids. In germline, CDR1 is SQVTM, CDR2 ANQGSEA. CDR3: CSVDTNPGSADTQYF.

The gene calls are TRBV6-1 and TRBJ1-1; TCRdb reports TRBD1, a call that lacks DNA to check it against. CDR1 and CDR2 (germline): MNHNS, SASEGT. This CDR3 contains 15 residues. The CDR3 sequence: CASSDQGALNTEAFF.

The rearrangement uses TRBV12-3 or TRBV12-4 and TRBJ2-1; the D call from TCRdb, TRBD1, cannot be confirmed without DNA. CDR3 size: 14 residues. The CDR3 loop is CASSLTRTGDEQFF.

The chain links TRBV28 to TRBJ2-1; TCRdb's assignment of TRBD2 cannot be checked, as there is no DNA. The CDR3 has 15 residues. CDR1 and CDR2 from the germline V gene are MDHEN and SYDVKM. This CDR3 is CASGKGTSRGNEQFF.

V usage is TRBV6-5 and J usage is TRBJ1-5; checking the TCRdb D call of TRBD1 is not possible without DNA. The CDR3 is made up of 16 amino acids. Germline V gene lookup returns CDR1 MNHEY and CDR2 SVGAGI. This chain's CDR3 is CASSYSFAGRNQPQHF.

V is TRBV3-1 and J is TRBJ1-4; the TRBD1 assignment by TCRdb is unverifiable without DNA. The CDR3 spans 14 residues. Germline V gives CDR1 LGHDT, CDR2 YNNKEL (reference sequence). The CDR3 loop is CASSREPRGEKLFF.

V usage is TRBV28 and J usage is TRBJ1-1. Germline values: CDR1 MDHEN, CDR2 SYDVKM. This CDR3 has 15 amino acids. The CDR3 spells CASRSAYEMNTEAFF. The full variable domain, its missing parts supplied by reference TRBV28 and TRBJ1-1, is DVKVTQSSRYLVKRTGEKVFLECVQDMDHENMFWYRQDPGLGLRLIYFSYDVKMKEKGDIPEGYSVSREKKERFSLILESASTNQTSMYLCASRSAYEMNTEAFFGQGTRLTVV.

The CDR3 reads CASSQVAVLAGETQYF. The rearrangement links TRBV4-2 to TRBJ2-5; TCRdb indicates TRBD2, and absent DNA this call remains unverified. The CDR3 consists of 16 residues. The germline V gene has CDR1 LGHNA and CDR2 YNFKEQ.

The rearrangement links TRBV6-6 to TRBJ2-7; TCRdb designates TRBD1, a call that cannot be tested without DNA. Germline V gene sequence: CDR1 MNHNY, CDR2 SVGAGI (reference sequence). This CDR3 has 15 amino acids. CDR3 region: CASSSSETAFYEQYF.

The chain couples TRBV6-1 to TRBJ1-1. This CDR3 is 15 amino acids long. Germline CDR1 is MNHNS and CDR2 is SASEGT. The CDR3 region is CASSEWGDHHTEAFF.

The gene calls are TRBV27 and TRBJ2-7; there is no DNA to check the TCRdb D call of TRBD1. Germline values: CDR1 MNHEY, CDR2 SMNVEV (reference sequence). This CDR3 is 14 amino acids long. The CDR3 loop reads CASRPGQTSYEQYF.

This chain uses TRBV29-1 with TRBJ2-1; no DNA is available, so the TRBD2 call from TCRdb remains unchecked. Looked up from germline, CDR1 is SQVTM and CDR2 is ANQGSEA. The CDR3 has 13 residues. Here the CDR3 reads CSVETGGRAEQFF.

The chain carries TRBV29-1 and TRBJ2-3; without DNA, the TCRdb call of TRBD2 cannot be checked. This CDR3 has 14 residues. Germline assignment: CDR1 SQVTM and CDR2 ANQGSEA. CDR3 sequence: CSVGASKYTDTQYF.

The rearrangement links TRBV6-5 to TRBJ1-1; with no DNA, the TCRdb D assignment of TRBD1 cannot be verified. This CDR3 has 13 residues. Germline CDR1 and CDR2: MNHEY and SVGAGI. The CDR3 region is CASIGALNTEAFF.

The rearrangement links TRBV28 to TRBJ2-3; as DNA is missing, the TRBD2 call by TCRdb cannot be tested. The CDR3 covers 16 residues. Germline lookup yields CDR1 MDHEN and CDR2 SYDVKM. CDR3 region: CAKDPEEGFSTDTQYF.

The genes are TRBV10-2 and TRBJ2-2; without DNA, the TCRdb call of TRBD2 cannot be checked. The CDR3 has 16 residues. In germline, CDR1 is WSHSY, CDR2 SAAADI. CDR3: CASSHSGRVSTGELFF.